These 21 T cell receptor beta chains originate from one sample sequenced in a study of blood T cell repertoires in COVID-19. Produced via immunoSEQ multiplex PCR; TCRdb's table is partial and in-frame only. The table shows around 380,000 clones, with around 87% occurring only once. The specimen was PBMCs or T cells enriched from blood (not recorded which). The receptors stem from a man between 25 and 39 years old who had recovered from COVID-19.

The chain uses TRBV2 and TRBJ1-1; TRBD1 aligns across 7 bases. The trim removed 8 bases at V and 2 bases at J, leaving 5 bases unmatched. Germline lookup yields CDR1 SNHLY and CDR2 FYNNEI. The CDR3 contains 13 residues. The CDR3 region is CASGQGENTEAFF. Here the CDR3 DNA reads TGTGCCAGCGGCCAGGGGGAAAACACTGAAGCTTTCTTT.

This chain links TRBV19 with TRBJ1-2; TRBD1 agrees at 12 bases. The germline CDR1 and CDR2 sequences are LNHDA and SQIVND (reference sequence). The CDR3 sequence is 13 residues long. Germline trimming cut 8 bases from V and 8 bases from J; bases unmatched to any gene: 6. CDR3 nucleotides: TGTGCCAGTTACTCAGGGACAGGGGGCGGCTACACCTTC. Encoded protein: CASYSGTGGGYTF.

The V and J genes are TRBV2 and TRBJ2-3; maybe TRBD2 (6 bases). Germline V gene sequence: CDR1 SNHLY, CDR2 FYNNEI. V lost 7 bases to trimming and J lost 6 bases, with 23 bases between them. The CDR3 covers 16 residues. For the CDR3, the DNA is TGTGCCAGCAAGGGTCAGCGGGCGACCCTGATCGATACGCAGTATTTT. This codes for CASKGQRATLIDTQYF.

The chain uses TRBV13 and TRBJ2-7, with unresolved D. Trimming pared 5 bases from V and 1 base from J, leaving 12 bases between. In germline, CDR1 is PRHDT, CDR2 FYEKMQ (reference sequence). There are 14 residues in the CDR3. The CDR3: CASSPRASSYEQYF. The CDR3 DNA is TGTGCCAGCAGCCCCCGCGCCTCTTCCTACGAGCAGTACTTC.

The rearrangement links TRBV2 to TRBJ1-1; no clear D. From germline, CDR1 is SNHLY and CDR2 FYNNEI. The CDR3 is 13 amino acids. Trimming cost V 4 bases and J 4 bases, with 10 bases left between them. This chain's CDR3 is CASSVFEATEAFF. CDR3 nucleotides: TGTGCCAGCAGTGTATTCGAAGCCACTGAAGCTTTCTTT.

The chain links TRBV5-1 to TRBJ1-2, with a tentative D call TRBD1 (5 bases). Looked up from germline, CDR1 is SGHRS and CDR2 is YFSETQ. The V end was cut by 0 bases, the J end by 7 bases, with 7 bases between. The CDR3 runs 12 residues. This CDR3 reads CASSLGGSGYTF. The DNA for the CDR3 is TGCGCCAGCAGCTTGGGGGGCTCTGGCTACACCTTC.

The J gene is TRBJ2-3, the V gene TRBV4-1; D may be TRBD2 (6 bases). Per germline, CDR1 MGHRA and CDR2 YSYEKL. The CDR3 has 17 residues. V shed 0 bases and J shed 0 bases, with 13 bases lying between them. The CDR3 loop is CASSQDRGSGSTDTQYF. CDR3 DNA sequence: TGCGCCAGCAGCCAAGATCGGGGTAGCGGTAGCACAGATACGCAGTATTTT.

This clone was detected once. This chain's CDR3 is CASSPPTRKPGELFF. CDR3 bases: TGTGCCAGCAGTCCCCCCACCAGAAAACCTGGGGAGCTGTTTTTT. The chain employs TRBV6-5 and TRBJ2-2; D is ambiguous. V lost 5 bases to trimming and J lost 8 bases, with 18 bases between them. Germline V CDR1 and CDR2: MNHEY, SVGAGI. The CDR3 length is 15 residues.

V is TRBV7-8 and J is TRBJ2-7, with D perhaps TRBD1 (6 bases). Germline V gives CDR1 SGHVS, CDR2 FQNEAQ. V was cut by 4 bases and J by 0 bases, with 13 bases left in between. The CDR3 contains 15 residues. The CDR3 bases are TGTGCCAGCAGCTCCGGCAGGGGATACTCCTACGAGCAGTACTTC. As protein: CASSSGRGYSYEQYF.

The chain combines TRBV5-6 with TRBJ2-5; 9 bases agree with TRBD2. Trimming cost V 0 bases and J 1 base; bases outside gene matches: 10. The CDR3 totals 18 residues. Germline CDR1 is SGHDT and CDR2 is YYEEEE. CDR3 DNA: TGTGCCAGCAGCTTGGGACCCTTTAGCGGGGGCCCCCAAGAGACCCAGTACTTC. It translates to CASSLGPFSGGPQETQYF.

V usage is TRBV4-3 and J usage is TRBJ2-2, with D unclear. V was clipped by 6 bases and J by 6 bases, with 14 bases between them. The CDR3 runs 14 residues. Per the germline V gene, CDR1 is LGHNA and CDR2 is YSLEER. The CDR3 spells CASSIEVASGELFF. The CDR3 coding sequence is TGCGCCAGCAGTATCGAGGTCGCCTCCGGGGAGCTGTTTTTT.

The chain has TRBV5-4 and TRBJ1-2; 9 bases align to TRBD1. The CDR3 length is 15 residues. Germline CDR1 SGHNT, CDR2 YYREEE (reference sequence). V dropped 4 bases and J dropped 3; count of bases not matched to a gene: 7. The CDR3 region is CASSPDRGADYGYTF. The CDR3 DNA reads TGTGCCAGCAGCCCGGACAGGGGAGCGGACTATGGCTACACCTTC.

CDR3 in amino acids: CASTQGRGGQPQHF. The DNA for the CDR3 is TGTGCCAGCACCCAGGGTAGGGGTGGTCAGCCCCAGCATTTT. The rearrangement joins TRBV21-1 to TRBJ1-5; TRBD1 was called by the table and not checked on the DNA. TRBV21-1 is a listed pseudogene. The CDR3 is 14 residues long.

The CDR3 nucleotides read TGTGCCAGCAGCTTAGCGGTGGAGGCCAACACATATGGCTACACCTTC. It codes for CASSLAVEANTYGYTF. This rearrangement joins TRBV7-2 to TRBJ1-2; no firm D call. This CDR3 is built from 16 residues. CDR1 is SGHTA, CDR2 FQGNSA, per germline. Between the trimmed V and J ends, which lost 0 bases and 5 bases, there was a span of 16 bases.

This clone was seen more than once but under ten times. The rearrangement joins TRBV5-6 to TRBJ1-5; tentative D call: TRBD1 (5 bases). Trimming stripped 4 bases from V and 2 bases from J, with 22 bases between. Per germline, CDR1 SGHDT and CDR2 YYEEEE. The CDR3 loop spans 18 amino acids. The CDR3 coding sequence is TGTGCCAGCAGCCAGGGAGGACTCAGGGCGAGAGGCAATCAGCCCCAGCATTTT. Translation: CASSQGGLRARGNQPQHF.

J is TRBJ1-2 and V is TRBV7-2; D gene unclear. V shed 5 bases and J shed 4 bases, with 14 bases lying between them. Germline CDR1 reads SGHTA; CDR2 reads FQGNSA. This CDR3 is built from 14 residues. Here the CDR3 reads CASSPSGVGYGYTF. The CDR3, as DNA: TGTGCCAGCAGCCCCTCTGGAGTAGGCTATGGCTACACCTTC.

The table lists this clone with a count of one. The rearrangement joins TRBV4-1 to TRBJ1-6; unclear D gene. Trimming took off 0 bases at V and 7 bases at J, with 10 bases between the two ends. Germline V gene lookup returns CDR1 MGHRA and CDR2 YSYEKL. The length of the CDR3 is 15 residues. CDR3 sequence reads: CASSQDYSYNSPLHF. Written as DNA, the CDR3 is TGCGCCAGCAGCCAAGATTACAGCTACAATTCACCCCTCCACTTT.

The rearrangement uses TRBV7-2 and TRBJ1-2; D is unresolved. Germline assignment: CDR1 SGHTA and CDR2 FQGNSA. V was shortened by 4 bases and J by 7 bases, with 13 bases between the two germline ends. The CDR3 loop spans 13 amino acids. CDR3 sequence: CASSSESFGGYTF. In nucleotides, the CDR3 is TGTGCCAGCAGCTCCGAATCGTTCGGTGGCTACACCTTC.

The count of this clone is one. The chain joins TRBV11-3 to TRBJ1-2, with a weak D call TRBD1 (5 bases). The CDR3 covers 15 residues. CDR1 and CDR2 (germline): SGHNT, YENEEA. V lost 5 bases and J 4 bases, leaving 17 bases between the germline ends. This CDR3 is CASSPPGGGSYGYTF. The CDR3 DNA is TGTGCCAGCAGCCCCCCCGGGGGAGGCTCCTATGGCTACACCTTC.

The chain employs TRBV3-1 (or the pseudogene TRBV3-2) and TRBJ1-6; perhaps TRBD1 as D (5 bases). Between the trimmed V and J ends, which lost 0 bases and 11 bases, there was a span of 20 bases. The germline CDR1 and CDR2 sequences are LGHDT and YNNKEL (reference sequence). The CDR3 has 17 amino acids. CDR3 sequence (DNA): TGTGCCAGCAGCCAAGATACCGTGGCAGGGAAAGGGCCACCCCTCCACTTT. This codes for CASSQDTVAGKGPPLHF.

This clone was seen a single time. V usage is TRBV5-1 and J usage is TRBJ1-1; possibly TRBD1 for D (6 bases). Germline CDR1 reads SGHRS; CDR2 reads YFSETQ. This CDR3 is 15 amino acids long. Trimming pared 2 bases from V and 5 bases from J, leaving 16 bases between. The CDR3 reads CASSLQGALRTEAFF. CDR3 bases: TGCGCCAGCAGCTTACAGGGAGCGTTGCGGACTGAAGCTTTCTTT.